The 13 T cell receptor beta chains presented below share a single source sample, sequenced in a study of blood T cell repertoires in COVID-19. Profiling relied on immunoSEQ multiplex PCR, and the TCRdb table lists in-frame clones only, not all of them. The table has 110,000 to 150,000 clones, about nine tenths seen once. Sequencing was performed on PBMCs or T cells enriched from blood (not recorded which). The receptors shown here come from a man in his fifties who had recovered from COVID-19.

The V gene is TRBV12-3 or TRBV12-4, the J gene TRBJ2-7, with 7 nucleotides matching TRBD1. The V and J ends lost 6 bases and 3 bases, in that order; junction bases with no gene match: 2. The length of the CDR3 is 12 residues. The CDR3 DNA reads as TGTGCCAGCAGAAGGGACAGCTACGAGCAGTACTTC. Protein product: CASRRDSYEQYF.

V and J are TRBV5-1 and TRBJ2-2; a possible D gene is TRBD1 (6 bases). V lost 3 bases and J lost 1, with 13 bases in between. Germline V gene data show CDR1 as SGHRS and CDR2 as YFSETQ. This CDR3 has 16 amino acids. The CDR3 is CASSSQGTQNTGELFF. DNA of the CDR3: TGCGCCAGCAGCTCGCAGGGGACACAGAACACCGGGGAGCTGTTTTTT.

The CDR3 protein is CASSRDRGYGEQFF. CDR3 nucleotides: TGCGCCAGCAGCCGGGACAGGGGCTACGGTGAGCAGTTCTTC. The chain is built from TRBV4-3 and TRBJ2-1, with 10 bases fitting TRBD1. With 4 bases clipped from V and 9 bases from J, the junction kept 6 bases outside the gene matches. This CDR3 contains 14 residues. CDR1 is LGHNA, CDR2 YSLEER, per germline.

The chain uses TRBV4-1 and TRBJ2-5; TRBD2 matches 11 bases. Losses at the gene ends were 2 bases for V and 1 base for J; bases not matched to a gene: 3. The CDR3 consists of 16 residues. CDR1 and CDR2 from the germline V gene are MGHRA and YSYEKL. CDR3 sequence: CASSQIAGGPQETQYF. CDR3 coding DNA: TGCGCCAGCAGCCAAATAGCGGGGGGGCCCCAAGAGACCCAGTACTTC.

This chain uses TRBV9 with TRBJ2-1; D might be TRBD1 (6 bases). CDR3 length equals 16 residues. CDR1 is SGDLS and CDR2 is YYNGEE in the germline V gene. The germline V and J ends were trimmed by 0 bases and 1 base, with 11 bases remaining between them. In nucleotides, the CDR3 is TGTGCCAGCAGCGTAGGAGGGGGTCGGTCCTACAATGAGCAGTTCTTC. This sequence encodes CASSVGGGRSYNEQFF.

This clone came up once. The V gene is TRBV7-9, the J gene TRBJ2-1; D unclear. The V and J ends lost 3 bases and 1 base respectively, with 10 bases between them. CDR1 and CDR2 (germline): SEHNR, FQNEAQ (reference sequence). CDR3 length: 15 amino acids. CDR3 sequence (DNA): TGTGCCAGCAGCTTTAGCCCTACATCCTACAATGAGCAGTTCTTC. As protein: CASSFSPTSYNEQFF.

CDR3 coding DNA: TGTGCCACGGGGACAGGGTGGACTGAAGCTTTCTTT. Its translation: CATGTGWTEAFF. V and J are TRBV6-5 and TRBJ1-1, with 9 nucleotides matching TRBD1. Germline V lookup: CDR1 MNHEY, CDR2 SVGAGI. The junction had 5 bases not matched to a gene; V was cut back by 10 bases and J by 5 bases. CDR3 size: 12 residues.

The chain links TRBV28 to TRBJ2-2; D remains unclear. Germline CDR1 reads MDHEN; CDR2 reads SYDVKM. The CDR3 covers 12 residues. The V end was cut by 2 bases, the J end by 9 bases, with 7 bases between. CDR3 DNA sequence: TGTGCCAGCAGTTTAGATTGGCGGGAGCTGTTTTTT. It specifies CASSLDWRELFF.

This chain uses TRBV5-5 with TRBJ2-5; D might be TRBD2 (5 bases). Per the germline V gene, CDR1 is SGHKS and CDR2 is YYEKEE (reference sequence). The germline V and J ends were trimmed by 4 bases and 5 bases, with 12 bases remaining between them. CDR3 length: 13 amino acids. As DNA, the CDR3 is TGTGCCAGCAGCGCGACGGAGGTCGAGACCCAGTACTTC. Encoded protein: CASSATEVETQYF.

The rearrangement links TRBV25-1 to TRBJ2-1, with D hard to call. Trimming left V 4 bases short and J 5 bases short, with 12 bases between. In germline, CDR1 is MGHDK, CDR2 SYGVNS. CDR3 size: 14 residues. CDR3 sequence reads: CASSAPVANNEQFF. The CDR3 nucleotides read TGTGCCAGCAGTGCACCTGTGGCCAACAATGAGCAGTTCTTC.

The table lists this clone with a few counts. CDR3 bases: TGTGCCTGGAGTGTCCCGGGACAGGGAAGGGAAAAACTGTTTTTT. Amino acid sequence: CAWSVPGQGREKLFF. The genes are TRBV30 and TRBJ1-4; TRBD1 matches at 9 bases. With V trimmed by 0 bases and J by 8 bases, 7 bases remained unmatched. CDR1 GTSNPN and CDR2 SVGIG come from the germline V gene (reference sequence). This CDR3 region has 15 residues.

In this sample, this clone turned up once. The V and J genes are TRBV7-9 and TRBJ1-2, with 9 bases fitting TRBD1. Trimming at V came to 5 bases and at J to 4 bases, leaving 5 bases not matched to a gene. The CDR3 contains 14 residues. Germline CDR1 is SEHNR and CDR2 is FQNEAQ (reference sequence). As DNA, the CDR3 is TGTGCCAGCAGCCATTCGACAGGGGGCTATGGCTACACCTTC. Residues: CASSHSTGGYGYTF.

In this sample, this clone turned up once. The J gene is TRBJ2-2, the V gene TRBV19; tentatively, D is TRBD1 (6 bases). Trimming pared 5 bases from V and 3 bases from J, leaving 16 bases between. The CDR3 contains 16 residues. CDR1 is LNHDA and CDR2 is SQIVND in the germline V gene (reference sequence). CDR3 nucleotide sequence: TGTGCCAGTAGTTTTCTACTAGGACAGTACACCGGGGAGCTGTTTTTT. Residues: CASSFLLGQYTGELFF. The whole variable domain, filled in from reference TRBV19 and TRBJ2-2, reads DGGITQSPKYLFRKEGQNVTLSCEQNLNHDAMYWYRQDPGQGLRLIYYSQIVNDFQKGDIAEGYSVSREKKESFPLTVTSAQKNPTAFYLCASSFLLGQYTGELFFGEGSRLTVL.